This passage covers 12 T cell receptor beta chains from one sample sequenced in a study of PD-1 blockade in classical Hodgkin lymphoma. Time point reported: cycle 4 day 1 (C4D1), after 6 weeks of nivolumab. With no exception, relapse followed autologous stem cell transplantation in all patients, and brentuximab vedotin exposure varied. Assay: immunoSEQ multiplex PCR; the TCRdb copy retains only in-frame clones and omits some. The sample records about 110,000 clones, around 90% being singletons. The sample in question was peripheral blood mononuclear cells (PBMCs), obtained before the fourth cycle of nivolumab. These receptors all come from a human donor with classical Hodgkin lymphoma.

The V gene is TRBV19, the J gene TRBJ1-5, with a tentative D call TRBD1 (6 bases). V was clipped by 7 bases and J by 6 bases, with 16 bases between them. The germline V gene has CDR1 LNHDA and CDR2 SQIVND (reference sequence). The CDR3 runs 14 residues. CDR3: CASNPDRSGQPQHF. The CDR3 DNA sequence: TGTGCCAGTAACCCTGACAGGTCGGGTCAGCCCCAGCATTTT. Filled out from reference TRBV19 and TRBJ1-5, the complete variable domain reads DGGITQSPKYLFRKEGQNVTLSCEQNLNHDAMYWYRQDPGQGLRLIYYSQIVNDFQKGDIAEGYSVSREKKESFPLTVTSAQKNPTAFYLCASNPDRSGQPQHFGDGTRLSIL.

The chain links TRBV15 to TRBJ2-7; maybe TRBD2 (6 bases). CDR3 length: 14 residues. Trimming took off 1 base at V and 1 base at J, with 8 bases between the two ends. The germline CDR1 and CDR2 sequences are LNHNV and YYDKDF (reference sequence). The CDR3 region has the DNA TGTGCCACCAGCAGAGGGGGGACTTCCTACGAGCAGTACTTC. Encoded protein: CATSRGGTSYEQYF.

This clone was detected a few times. The rearrangement links TRBV5-1 to TRBJ2-1; 12 bases fit TRBD2. J was trimmed by 6 bases and V by 0 bases; bases with no gene match: 7. In germline, CDR1 is SGHRS, CDR2 YFSETQ. This CDR3 region has 17 residues. The CDR3 sequence: CASSLALAGGGPNEQFF. In DNA, the CDR3 is TGCGCCAGCAGCTTGGCACTAGCGGGAGGAGGGCCCAATGAGCAGTTCTTC. The full variable domain, with the rest looked up from reference TRBV5-1 and TRBJ2-1, is KAGVTQTPRYLIKTRGQQVTLSCSPISGHRSVSWYQQTPGQGLQFLFEYFSETQRNKGNFPGRFSGRQFSNSRSEMNVSTLELGDSALYLCASSLALAGGGPNEQFFGPGTRLTVL.

The rearrangement links TRBV11-2 to TRBJ2-5, with a possible D match to TRBD2 (6 bases). The CDR3 runs 15 residues. Germline values: CDR1 SGHAT, CDR2 FQNNGV. Trimming pared 0 bases from V and 4 bases from J, leaving 12 bases between. The CDR3 coding sequence is TGTGCCAGCAGCTTAGATCACGGGGGAGGAGAGACCCAGTACTTC. Protein: CASSLDHGGGETQYF.

V and J are TRBV7-9 and TRBJ1-1; TRBD1 matches 11 bases. J lost 3 bases, V lost 5 bases, and 11 bases had no gene match. This CDR3 is built from 17 residues. Germline CDR1 is SEHNR and CDR2 is FQNEAQ (reference sequence). This CDR3 reads CASSPRTGGQKDTEAFF. The CDR3 DNA follows: TGTGCCAGCAGCCCCCGGACAGGGGGCCAGAAGGACACTGAAGCTTTCTTT. Based on the CDR3 plus reference TRBV7-9 and TRBJ1-1, the full variable domain is DTGVSQNPRHKITKRGQNVTFRCDPISEHNRLYWYRQTLGQGPEFLTYFQNEAQLEKSRLLSDRFSAERPKGSFSTLEIQRTEQGDSAMYLCASSPRTGGQKDTEAFFGQGTRLTVV.

This clone was observed a handful of times. The rearrangement links TRBV7-9 to TRBJ1-5; TRBD1 matches 8 bases. Germline trimming cut 5 bases from V and 0 bases from J; bases unmatched to any gene: 6. Germline CDR1 is SEHNR and CDR2 is FQNEAQ (reference sequence). This CDR3 contains 16 residues. This CDR3 is CASSPGTGLSNQPQHF. The CDR3 DNA reads as TGTGCCAGCAGCCCCGGGACAGGCCTTAGCAATCAGCCCCAGCATTTT.

The chain recombines TRBV5-6 with TRBJ1-2; D perhaps matches TRBD1 (5 bases). The CDR3 covers 14 residues. Deletions cut 0 bases from V and 4 bases from J, with 10 bases between. Germline lookup yields CDR1 SGHDT and CDR2 YYEEEE. The CDR3 DNA reads TGTGCCAGCAGCTTGGAAGGGGTCGCCTATGGCTACACCTTC. Translating it yields CASSLEGVAYGYTF.

The chain has TRBV4-1 and TRBJ2-3, with 9 bases matching TRBD2. Germline trimming cut 3 bases from V and 2 bases from J; bases unmatched to any gene: 18. CDR3 length equals 20 residues. Germline values: CDR1 MGHRA, CDR2 YSYEKL. This chain's CDR3 is CASSHPTGSGRVAYTDTQYF. CDR3 in DNA: TGCGCCAGCAGCCACCCCACGGGTAGCGGGAGAGTGGCTTACACAGATACGCAGTATTTT.

The chain recombines TRBV7-9 with TRBJ2-1; weak D call: TRBD1 (6 bases). V was clipped by 5 bases and J by 2 bases, with 13 bases between them. The germline V gene has CDR1 SEHNR and CDR2 FQNEAQ (reference sequence). This CDR3 comprises 15 residues. The CDR3 bases are TGTGCCAGCAGCCCTAATGACAGGACCTACAATGAGCAGTTCTTC. Protein sequence: CASSPNDRTYNEQFF.

The genes are TRBV6-5 and TRBJ2-1, with D possibly TRBD2 on 5 matching bases. Germline CDR1 and CDR2: MNHEY and SVGAGI. There are 15 residues in the CDR3. The V end was cut by 4 bases, the J end by 3 bases, with 13 bases between. The CDR3 loop reads CASSFGRGLYNEQFF. CDR3 nucleotide sequence: TGTGCCAGCAGTTTCGGACGAGGACTCTACAATGAGCAGTTCTTC.

A single count supports this clone. The CDR3 DNA sequence: TGCGCCAGCAGCCAAGAATACGGGACAGGTCAAGTAAAACTGTTTTTT. It specifies CASSQEYGTGQVKLFF. The rearrangement uses TRBV4-3 and TRBJ1-4; 8 bases agree with TRBD1. Germline lookup yields CDR1 LGHNA and CDR2 YSLEER. The CDR3 runs to 16 residues. The junction had 10 bases not matched to a gene; V was cut back by 0 bases and J by 10 bases.

The chain employs TRBV6-6 and TRBJ2-7, with TRBD1 as a possible D gene (6 bases). CDR3 length equals 15 residues. V lost 7 bases and J lost 1, with 17 bases in between. CDR1 and CDR2 (germline): MNHNY, SVGAGI (reference sequence). The DNA for the CDR3 is TGTGCCAGCATTTATCACTCAGGGGAATCCTACGAGCAGTACTTC. It codes for CASIYHSGESYEQYF.